This T cell receptor (beta chain) was observed in a study of post-analysis software for immune sequencing data. Background on the study: The disease courses spanned relapsing-remitting, secondary progressive and progressive-relapsing forms of multiple sclerosis.

The TCR beta cDNA libraries carried unique molecular identifiers. T cells numbering roughly 0.85 to 11 million gave rise to roughly 0.5 million cDNA molecules. TCRdb passed the PCR reads through MiXCR, listing each CDR3 protein once. The table lists about 540,000 distinct CDR3 sequences, 30% to 40% of them singletons, with about 6% in the top ten. The table lists this clonotype with a few counts. Its antigen is unidentified. Regarding the study as a whole: The F measure placed samples prepared in the same batch into strongly shared clusters. About 5 TRBV segments (TRBV5-6, TRBV5-1 and TRBV20-1 among them) occurred more frequently in patients than in controls. Multiple sclerosis patients showed significantly lower normalized Chao1 diversity than controls did.

CDR1 MNHEY and CDR2 SMNVEV come from the germline V gene (reference sequence). The CDR3 length is 14 residues. Trimming shortened V by 5 bases and J by 4 bases, and 14 bases separated the two germline ends. The receptor comes from a girl under 18 with multiple sclerosis. The specimen sequenced was blood. The chain has TRBV27 and TRBJ2-5; weak D call: TRBD1 (6 bases). The CDR3 loop reads CASSQDQGGETQYF. CDR3 coding DNA: TGTGCCAGCAGTCAGGACCAAGGGGGAGAGACCCAGTACTTC.